These 28 T cell receptor beta chains came from one sample sequenced in a study of cytomegalovirus exposure and HLA in healthy donors. PCR employed 60 Vbeta and 13 Jbeta primers. Measured with immunoSEQ multiplex PCR; TCRdb has only the in-frame clones, and not every one. Here the sample table reports under 250,000 clones. Sequenced input: PBMCs. The source is a girl aged 2 to 10 in good health and CMV-seropositive.

V usage is TRBV5-4 and J usage is TRBJ2-5; maybe TRBD2 (6 bases). The CDR3 runs 13 residues. Looked up from germline, CDR1 is SGHNT and CDR2 is YYREEE (reference sequence). V dropped 4 bases and J dropped 5 bases, with 12 bases sitting between them. The CDR3 sequence is CASSRTGEETQYF. The CDR3 DNA is TGTGCCAGCAGCCGGACGGGAGAGGAGACCCAGTACTTC.

This chain connects TRBV30 to TRBJ1-1; D not resolved. V was trimmed by 3 bases and J by 2 bases, leaving 10 bases between them. CDR1 is GTSNPN, CDR2 SVGIG, per germline (reference sequence). The CDR3 sequence is 13 residues long. The DNA of the CDR3 is TGTGCCTGGAGCTGGCGACAAAACACTGAAGCTTTCTTT. Protein product: CAWSWRQNTEAFF.

The chain employs TRBV29-1 and TRBJ2-7; D is uncertain. The length of the CDR3 is 14 residues. V shed 3 bases and J shed 0 bases, with 12 bases lying between them. CDR1 SQVTM and CDR2 ANQGSEA come from the germline V gene. CDR3: CSVESSTGSYEQYF. CDR3 sequence (DNA): TGCAGCGTTGAGAGCTCAACGGGCTCCTACGAGCAGTACTTC.

The rearrangement links TRBV4-2 to TRBJ2-7, with 14 bases lining up with TRBD2. With V trimmed by 4 bases and J by 2 bases, 22 bases remained unmatched. Germline CDR1 LGHNA, CDR2 YNFKEQ. CDR3 length: 22 amino acids. The CDR3 DNA reads TGTGCCAGCAGCCGCAATGCCCCGGGACTAGCGGGAGAACCAGGGTTTCCCTACGAGCAGTACTTC. Translation gives CASSRNAPGLAGEPGFPYEQYF.

V usage is TRBV7-8 and J usage is TRBJ1-1; D is perhaps TRBD1 (6 bases). Germline V CDR1 and CDR2: SGHVS, FQNEAQ. V was shortened by 2 bases and J by 1 base, with 11 bases between the two germline ends. The CDR3 runs to 15 residues. The CDR3 protein is CASSLLGHQNTEAFF. The CDR3 nucleotides are TGTGCCAGCAGCTTACTGGGACACCAGAACACTGAAGCTTTCTTT.

The V call is TRBV6-5, the J call TRBJ1-5; D is undetermined. CDR3 size: 12 residues. Between the trimmed V and J ends, which lost 10 bases and 7 bases, there was a span of 14 bases. Germline V gene lookup returns CDR1 MNHEY and CDR2 SVGAGI. CDR3 sequence: CATGKVRQPQHF. For the CDR3, the DNA is TGTGCCACCGGGAAGGTCCGGCAGCCCCAGCATTTT.

This sequence joins TRBV4-2 and TRBJ2-1; D not certain. With 1 base removed from V and 4 bases from J, the gap between germline ends came to 5 bases. Germline CDR1 LGHNA, CDR2 YNFKEQ. The CDR3 covers 13 residues. In nucleotides, the CDR3 is TGTGCCAGCAGCCAAGGACTTTACAATGAGCAGTTCTTC. Residues: CASSQGLYNEQFF.

The chain has TRBV2 and TRBJ1-1; the D is unclear. Germline assignment: CDR1 SNHLY and CDR2 FYNNEI. Trimming shortened V by 4 bases and J by 4 bases, and 19 bases separated the two germline ends. This CDR3 contains 16 residues. The CDR3 nucleotides are TGTGCCAGCAGTGGGCTAAGGGAGTCTTTGGGCACTGAAGCTTTCTTT. Protein product: CASSGLRESLGTEAFF.

The chain combines TRBV25-1 with TRBJ1-2, with TRBD1 matching over 7 bases. CDR3 size: 14 residues. Germline V gene lookup returns CDR1 MGHDK and CDR2 SYGVNS. The ends lost 5 bases at V and 5 bases at J; junction bases unmatched: 8. CDR3 sequence reads: CASSKQGRGYGYTF. The CDR3, as DNA: TGTGCCAGCAGTAAGCAGGGCAGGGGGTATGGCTACACCTTC.

The J gene is TRBJ2-3, the V gene TRBV5-4, with 15 bases fitting TRBD2. Germline CDR1 is SGHNT and CDR2 is YYREEE (reference sequence). Trimming cost V 4 bases and J 1 base; bases outside gene matches: 4. The CDR3 has 17 residues. Here the CDR3 reads CASSTGLAGGGTDTQYF. In DNA form, the CDR3 reads TGTGCCAGCAGCACCGGACTAGCGGGGGGGGGCACAGATACGCAGTATTTT.

The chain combines TRBV29-1 with TRBJ2-3; 9 bases map to TRBD2. The CDR3 spans 17 residues. Germline V CDR1 and CDR2: SQVTM, ANQGSEA. The V segment lost 3 bases and the J segment 3 bases; nucleotides outside the gene matches: 13. CDR3 sequence: CSVDLRESGRLTDTQYF. The CDR3 DNA reads as TGCAGCGTTGATTTGCGTGAGAGCGGGAGGTTAACAGATACGCAGTATTTT.

The chain has TRBV2 and TRBJ2-5, with D possibly TRBD2 on 5 matching bases. V was shortened by 3 bases and J by 5 bases, with 7 bases between the two germline ends. CDR3 length: 12 amino acids. Germline-derived CDR1 and CDR2 are SNHLY and FYNNEI. CDR3 sequence: CASSEERETQYF. The CDR3 nucleotides are TGTGCCAGCAGTGAGGAGCGGGAGACCCAGTACTTC. The whole variable domain, remainder taken from reference TRBV2 and TRBJ2-5, is EPEVTQTPSHQVTQMGQEVILRCVPISNHLYFYWYRQILGQKVEFLVSFYNNEISEKSEIFDDQFSVERPDGSNFTLKIRSTKLEDSAMYFCASSEERETQYFGPGTRLLVL.

The V call is TRBV6-6, the J call TRBJ2-7, with 9 bases matching TRBD1. The germline V gene encodes CDR1 MNHNY and CDR2 SVGAGI (reference sequence). Trimming removed 5 bases from V and 4 bases from J; junction bases left unmatched: 9. CDR3 length: 15 residues. CDR3 nucleotide sequence: TGTGCCAGCAGTCTAACCGGGACAGGGATTTACGAGCAGTACTTC. Translation: CASSLTGTGIYEQYF.

The rearrangement uses TRBV2 and TRBJ2-1, with 8 bases aligning to TRBD1. Germline CDR1 and CDR2: SNHLY and FYNNEI. V gave up 0 bases and J gave up 6 bases; unmatched junction bases: 7. The CDR3 loop spans 16 amino acids. The CDR3 DNA is TGTGCCAGCAGTGAAGCTCAGGGGGCACGAGGCAATGAGCAGTTCTTC. As protein: CASSEAQGARGNEQFF.

The chain joins TRBV29-1 to TRBJ1-1; D possibly corresponds to TRBD1 (6 bases). Germline CDR1 is SQVTM and CDR2 is ANQGSEA. V lost 8 bases, J lost 9 bases, and 22 bases lay in between. The length of the CDR3 is 13 residues. CDR3 sequence (DNA): TGCAGCTTCCCTGGGCCTAAGGACAGACAAGCTTTCTTT. It translates to CSFPGPKDRQAFF. Together with reference TRBV29-1 and TRBJ1-1, the CDR3 gives the full variable domain: SAVISQKPSRDICQRGTSLTIQCQVDSQVTMMFWYRQQPGQSLTLIATANQGSEATYESGFVIDKFPISRPNLTFSTLTVSNMSPEDSSIYLCSFPGPKDRQAFFGQGTRLTVV.

V usage is TRBV19 and J usage is TRBJ1-5, with D possibly being TRBD1 (6 bases). Germline V CDR1 and CDR2: LNHDA, SQIVND (reference sequence). This CDR3 is 15 amino acids long. V was shortened by 7 bases and J by 3 bases, with 16 bases between the two germline ends. DNA for the CDR3: TGTGCCAGTACCAGATTACAGGGTAACAATCAGCCCCAGCATTTT. This encodes CASTRLQGNNQPQHF. Complete variable domain (other parts from reference TRBV19 and TRBJ1-5): DGGITQSPKYLFRKEGQNVTLSCEQNLNHDAMYWYRQDPGQGLRLIYYSQIVNDFQKGDIAEGYSVSREKKESFPLTVTSAQKNPTAFYLCASTRLQGNNQPQHFGDGTRLSIL.

The chain carries TRBV5-6 and TRBJ1-2; D may be TRBD1 (5 bases). V lost 0 bases and J lost 5, with 14 bases in between. Germline CDR1 and CDR2: SGHDT and YYEEEE. This CDR3 has 15 amino acids. For the CDR3, the DNA is TGTGCCAGCAGCTTGGGGACACCGGCGCCGTATGGCTACACCTTC. Translation: CASSLGTPAPYGYTF.

The chain employs TRBV18 and TRBJ2-7, with D possibly being TRBD2 (6 bases). V shed 3 bases and J shed 5 bases, with 14 bases lying between them. Germline V CDR1 and CDR2: KGHSH, LQKENI. The CDR3 contains 14 residues. CDR3: CASSPPSVLDEQYF. The CDR3 nucleotides are TGTGCCAGCTCACCCCCTAGCGTCTTGGACGAGCAGTACTTC. Full variable domain (rest looked up from reference TRBV18 and TRBJ2-7): NAGVMQNPRHLVRRRGQEARLRCSPMKGHSHVYWYRQLPEEGLKFMVYLQKENIIDESGMPKERFSAEFPKEGPSILRIQQVVRGDSAAYFCASSPPSVLDEQYFGPGTRLTVT.

V usage is TRBV5-1 and J usage is TRBJ2-5, with D tentatively TRBD1 (6 bases). Germline CDR1 SGHRS, CDR2 YFSETQ. V lost 4 bases and J 5 bases, leaving 12 bases between the germline ends. This CDR3 comprises 13 residues. CDR3 region: CASSGTTTETQYF. Written as DNA, the CDR3 is TGCGCCAGCAGCGGGACAACCACGGAGACCCAGTACTTC.

The V call is TRBV13, the J call TRBJ2-3, with D possibly TRBD1 on 6 matching bases. Trimming left V 5 bases short and J 1 base short, with 7 bases between. The germline V gene has CDR1 PRHDT and CDR2 FYEKMQ (reference sequence). This CDR3 contains 13 residues. The CDR3: CASSRQGTDTQYF. The CDR3 nucleotides are TGTGCCAGCAGCCGACAGGGCACAGATACGCAGTATTTT.

The chain links TRBV7-9 to TRBJ1-4; 7 positions agree with TRBD1. After removal of 8 bases from V and 8 bases from J, the junction contained 14 bases not matched to a gene. The CDR3 runs to 15 residues. Germline-derived CDR1 and CDR2 are SEHNR and FQNEAQ (reference sequence). The CDR3 spells CASGSPDRVFEKLFF. CDR3 nucleotide sequence: TGTGCCAGCGGTTCTCCCGACAGGGTTTTCGAAAAACTGTTTTTT. Combining the CDR3 with reference TRBV7-9 and TRBJ1-4 gives the whole variable domain DTGVSQNPRHKITKRGQNVTFRCDPISEHNRLYWYRQTLGQGPEFLTYFQNEAQLEKSRLLSDRFSAERPKGSFSTLEIQRTEQGDSAMYLCASGSPDRVFEKLFFGSGTQLSVL.

This rearrangement joins TRBV7-9 to TRBJ2-1; a possible D gene is TRBD1 (6 bases). The CDR3 is made up of 14 amino acids. The germline gives CDR1 SEHNR, CDR2 FQNEAQ (reference sequence). V was shortened by 5 bases and J by 7 bases, with 15 bases between the two germline ends. DNA of the CDR3: TGTGCCAGCAGCAGAAACAGGGAAACGAATGAGCAGTTCTTC. This gives the protein CASSRNRETNEQFF.

The J gene is TRBJ2-7, the V gene TRBV28; 8 bases line up with TRBD2. This CDR3 contains 14 residues. Per germline, CDR1 MDHEN and CDR2 SYDVKM. The trim removed 10 bases at V and 3 bases at J, leaving 11 bases unmatched. The CDR3 here is CATGRAGEGYEQYF. The CDR3 nucleotides are TGTGCCACCGGGAGGGCCGGAGAAGGCTACGAGCAGTACTTC.

The genes are TRBV5-4 and TRBJ2-6; D call uncertain. Trimming took 4 bases from V and 4 from J, leaving 6 bases between them. CDR3 size: 13 residues. The germline V gene encodes CDR1 SGHNT and CDR2 YYREEE (reference sequence). In nucleotides, the CDR3 is TGTGCCAGCAGCGCGTTAGGGGCCAACGTCCTGACTTTC. Encoded protein: CASSALGANVLTF.

V and J are TRBV7-2 and TRBJ1-4; perhaps TRBD1 as D (6 bases). The CDR3 is made up of 14 amino acids. Germline V CDR1 and CDR2: SGHTA, FQGNSA. The ends were cut back, 1 base at V and 8 bases at J, with 11 bases in the middle. CDR3 in amino acids: CASSLGRQGEKLFF. Written as DNA, the CDR3 is TGTGCCAGCAGCTTAGGTCGCCAGGGGGAAAAACTGTTTTTT.

The chain links TRBV7-7 to TRBJ2-5; D possibly corresponds to TRBD2 (5 bases). The V and J ends lost 5 bases and 5 bases respectively, with 12 bases between them. The germline V gene encodes CDR1 SSHAT and CDR2 FNYEAQ (reference sequence). The CDR3 sequence is 13 residues long. CDR3 region: CASSPLAFETQYF. CDR3 sequence (DNA): TGTGCCAGCAGCCCCCTAGCCTTTGAGACCCAGTACTTC.

The rearrangement links TRBV5-1 to TRBJ2-1; tentative D call: TRBD2 (6 bases). The CDR3 spans 14 residues. Trimming left V 4 bases short and J 2 bases short, with 10 bases between. Germline-derived CDR1 and CDR2 are SGHRS and YFSETQ. DNA for the CDR3: TGCGCCAGCAGCACGGGGGACCCCTACAATGAGCAGTTCTTC. Amino acids: CASSTGDPYNEQFF.

This chain uses TRBV7-6 with TRBJ2-5, with TRBD1 matching 11 bases. Trimming took 6 bases from V and 2 from J; bases not matched to a gene: 20. In germline, CDR1 is SGHVS, CDR2 FNYEAQ. The CDR3 is 20 residues long. The CDR3 DNA reads TGTGCCAGCAGGCGAATGGGGACAGGGGGAACTAGCGGTCTTCAAGAGACCCAGTACTTC. It specifies CASRRMGTGGTSGLQETQYF.